The 15 T cell receptor beta chains below were found in one sample sequenced in a study of blood T cell repertoires in COVID-19. Some clones are missing from TCRdb's copy, which holds only in-frame ones; the method was immunoSEQ multiplex PCR. The sample includes under 300,000 clones, approximately 85% of them seen just once. Sequencing was performed on peripheral blood. The receptors here all came from a woman aged 70 to 79 with acute or convalescent COVID-19.

The rearrangement uses TRBV5-6 and TRBJ1-2, with 7 bases aligning to TRBD1. CDR1 and CDR2 from the germline V gene are SGHDT and YYEEEE. The CDR3 has 15 residues. J gave up 8 bases and V 0 bases, and 10 bases lay outside the gene matches. The CDR3, as DNA: TGTGCCAGCAGCTTGGCGGGACAGCGTGGTTTCGGCTACACCTTC. This translates into CASSLAGQRGFGYTF.

The J gene is TRBJ2-6, the V gene TRBV5-1; tentatively, D is TRBD1 (6 bases). Per germline, CDR1 SGHRS and CDR2 YFSETQ. This CDR3 comprises 15 residues. Trimming stripped 6 bases from V and 4 bases from J, with 14 bases between. Here the CDR3 DNA reads TGCGCCAGCAAAACAGGGTTAGTGGGGGCCAACGTCCTGACTTTC. It translates to CASKTGLVGANVLTF.

The chain links TRBV2 to TRBJ1-2; a possible D gene is TRBD1 (6 bases). The CDR3 is made up of 13 amino acids. Germline loops: CDR1 SNHLY, CDR2 FYNNEI. The V end was cut by 4 bases, the J end by 7 bases, with 13 bases between. In nucleotides, the CDR3 is TGTGCCAGCAGTGCGTCAGGGGAGTTTGGCTACACCTTC. It encodes CASSASGEFGYTF.

The V and J genes are TRBV7-6 and TRBJ2-2; a possible D gene is TRBD1 (5 bases). The V end was cut by 3 bases, the J end by 0 bases, with 11 bases between. The CDR3 is 16 amino acids. Germline V gives CDR1 SGHVS, CDR2 FNYEAQ. Here the CDR3 DNA reads TGTGCCAGCAGCTTGCGTGGGGCGGCGAACACCGGGGAGCTGTTTTTT. This sequence encodes CASSLRGAANTGELFF.

The chain is built from TRBV11-2 and TRBJ1-1; D remains ambiguous. V lost 3 bases and J lost 6, with 17 bases in between. CDR1 and CDR2 from the germline V gene are SGHAT and FQNNGV. The length of the CDR3 is 15 residues. CDR3 loop: CASSLTRGYGAEAFF. In DNA form, the CDR3 reads TGTGCCAGCAGCTTGACCCGGGGATATGGCGCTGAAGCTTTCTTT.

In its sample, this clone was seen a few times. The chain recombines TRBV19 with TRBJ1-5; no clear D. In germline, CDR1 is LNHDA, CDR2 SQIVND (reference sequence). V was cut by 11 bases and J by 9 bases, with 17 bases left in between. This CDR3 region has 12 residues. CDR3 protein: CAGRKTGGPQHF. The CDR3 nucleotides read TGTGCCGGAAGAAAGACTGGCGGGCCCCAGCATTTT.

The rearrangement joins TRBV19 to TRBJ2-1; TRBD1 might be the D (7 bases). This CDR3 comprises 15 residues. V gave up 4 bases and J gave up 3 bases, with 13 bases separating them. Germline V CDR1 and CDR2: LNHDA, SQIVND (reference sequence). For the CDR3, the DNA is TGTGCCAGTAGTAAGGGCAGGGGGGTCTACAATGAGCAGTTCTTC. Translating gives CASSKGRGVYNEQFF.

The chain recombines TRBV5-1 with TRBJ2-3; TRBD1 aligns across 8 bases. Germline V CDR1 and CDR2: SGHRS, YFSETQ. The CDR3 has 16 amino acids. V gave up 4 bases and J gave up 3 bases; unmatched junction bases: 10. The CDR3 sequence is CASSLGQGPITDTQYF. CDR3 in DNA: TGCGCCAGCAGCCTCGGACAGGGTCCAATTACAGATACGCAGTATTTT.

This clone was counted once. This sequence joins TRBV5-4 and TRBJ1-1; D may be TRBD1 (6 bases). The germline gives CDR1 SGHNT, CDR2 YYREEE (reference sequence). The V end lost 0 bases, the J end lost 6 bases, and 18 bases lay between the germline ends. This CDR3 region has 16 residues. This CDR3 reads CASSLGAKQGTSEAFF. DNA of the CDR3: TGTGCCAGCAGCTTGGGGGCTAAACAGGGAACGTCTGAAGCTTTCTTT.

The chain carries TRBV7-2 and TRBJ1-1; D perhaps matches TRBD1 (6 bases). Trimming pared 7 bases from V and 1 base from J, leaving 13 bases between. The CDR3 runs to 14 residues. Per the germline V gene, CDR1 is SGHTA and CDR2 is FQGNSA. This chain's CDR3 is CASTQGRQNTEAFF. For the CDR3, the DNA is TGTGCCAGCACCCAGGGGCGACAGAACACTGAAGCTTTCTTT.

The genes are TRBV4-1 and TRBJ1-3, with a weak D call TRBD1 (5 bases). The CDR3 runs 17 residues. Trimming pared 0 bases from V and 0 bases from J, leaving 12 bases between. CDR1 is MGHRA and CDR2 is YSYEKL in the germline V gene. CDR3 sequence reads: CASSQDGGAYSGNTIYF. The CDR3 bases are TGCGCCAGCAGCCAAGATGGTGGGGCCTACTCTGGAAACACCATATATTTT.

The J gene is TRBJ2-7, the V gene TRBV5-1, with D possibly being TRBD1 (6 bases). Deletions cut 0 bases from V and 4 bases from J, with 14 bases between. The CDR3 extends over 15 amino acids. Germline assignment: CDR1 SGHRS and CDR2 YFSETQ. The CDR3 is CASSLAVGGKYEQYF. The CDR3 DNA reads TGCGCCAGCAGCTTGGCAGTTGGGGGCAAATACGAGCAGTACTTC.

This chain links TRBV4-1 with TRBJ1-2, with D perhaps TRBD1 (6 bases). From germline, CDR1 is MGHRA and CDR2 YSYEKL. The V and J ends lost 4 bases and 8 bases respectively, with 14 bases between them. This CDR3 has 13 amino acids. CDR3 sequence (DNA): TGCGCCAGCAGCCTGTTAGGGACAAGCGGCTACACCTTC. Translating it yields CASSLLGTSGYTF.

This chain connects TRBV28 to TRBJ1-2; no firm D call. The CDR3 has 15 residues. The ends were cut back, 3 bases at V and 4 bases at J, with 15 bases in the middle. CDR1 and CDR2 (germline): MDHEN, SYDVKM. The CDR3 loop is CASSLAGGEVYGYTF. In DNA form, the CDR3 reads TGTGCCAGCAGTTTGGCGGGTGGGGAGGTCTATGGCTACACCTTC.

The rearrangement joins TRBV7-2 to TRBJ1-3; the D is unclear. Germline V gives CDR1 SGHTA, CDR2 FQGNSA. There are 13 residues in the CDR3. The V and J ends lost 4 bases and 2 bases respectively, with 6 bases between them. The CDR3 spells CASSSSPGNTIYF. CDR3 nucleotides: TGTGCCAGCAGCTCAAGCCCTGGAAACACCATATATTTT.